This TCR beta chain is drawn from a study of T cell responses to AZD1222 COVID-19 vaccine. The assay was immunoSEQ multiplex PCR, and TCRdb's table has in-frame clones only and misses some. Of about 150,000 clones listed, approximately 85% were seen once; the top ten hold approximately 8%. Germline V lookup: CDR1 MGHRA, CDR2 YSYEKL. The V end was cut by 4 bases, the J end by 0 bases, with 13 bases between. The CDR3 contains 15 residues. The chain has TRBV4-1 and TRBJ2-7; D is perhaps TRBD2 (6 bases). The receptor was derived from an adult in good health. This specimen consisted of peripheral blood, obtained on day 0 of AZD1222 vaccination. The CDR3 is CASSRGTGSSYEQYF. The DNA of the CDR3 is TGCGCCAGCAGCCGAGGGACTGGGAGCTCCTACGAGCAGTACTTC.